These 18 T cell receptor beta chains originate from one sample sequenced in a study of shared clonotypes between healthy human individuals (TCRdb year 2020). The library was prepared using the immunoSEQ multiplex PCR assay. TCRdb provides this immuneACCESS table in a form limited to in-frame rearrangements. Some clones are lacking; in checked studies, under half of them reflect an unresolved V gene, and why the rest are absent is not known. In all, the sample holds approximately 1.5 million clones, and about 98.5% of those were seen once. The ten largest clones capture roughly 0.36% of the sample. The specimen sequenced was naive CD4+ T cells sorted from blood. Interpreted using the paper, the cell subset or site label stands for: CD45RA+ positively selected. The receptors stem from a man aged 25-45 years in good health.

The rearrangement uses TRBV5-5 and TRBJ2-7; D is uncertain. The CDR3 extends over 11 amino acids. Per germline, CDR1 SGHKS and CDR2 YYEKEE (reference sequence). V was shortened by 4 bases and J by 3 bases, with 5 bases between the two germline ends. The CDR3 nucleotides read TGTGCCAGCAGCCCAAACTACGAGCAGTACTTC. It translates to CASSPNYEQYF.

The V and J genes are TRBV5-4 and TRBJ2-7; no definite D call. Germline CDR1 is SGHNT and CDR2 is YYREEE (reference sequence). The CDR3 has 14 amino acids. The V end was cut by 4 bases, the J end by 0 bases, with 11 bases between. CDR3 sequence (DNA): TGTGCCAGCAGCCTTTACGGAGACTCCTACGAGCAGTACTTC. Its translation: CASSLYGDSYEQYF.

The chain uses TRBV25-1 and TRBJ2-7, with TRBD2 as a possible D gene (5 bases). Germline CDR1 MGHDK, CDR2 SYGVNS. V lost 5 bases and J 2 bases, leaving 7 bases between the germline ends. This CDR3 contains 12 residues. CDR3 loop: CASSFSAYEQYF. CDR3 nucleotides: TGTGCCAGCAGTTTTAGCGCCTACGAGCAGTACTTC.

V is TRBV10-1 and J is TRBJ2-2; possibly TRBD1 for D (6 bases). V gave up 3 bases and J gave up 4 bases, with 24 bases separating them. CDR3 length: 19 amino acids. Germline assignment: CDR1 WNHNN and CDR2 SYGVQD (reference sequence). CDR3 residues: CASSDHRESGTLGTGELFF. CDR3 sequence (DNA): TGCGCCAGCAGTGACCACAGGGAGTCCGGGACCCTCGGCACCGGGGAGCTGTTTTTT.

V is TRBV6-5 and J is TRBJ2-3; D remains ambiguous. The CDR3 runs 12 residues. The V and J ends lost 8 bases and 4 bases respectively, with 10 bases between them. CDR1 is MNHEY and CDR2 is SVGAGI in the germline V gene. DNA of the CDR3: TGTGCCAGCCATCTCCCCCCAGATACGCAGTATTTT. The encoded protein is CASHLPPDTQYF.

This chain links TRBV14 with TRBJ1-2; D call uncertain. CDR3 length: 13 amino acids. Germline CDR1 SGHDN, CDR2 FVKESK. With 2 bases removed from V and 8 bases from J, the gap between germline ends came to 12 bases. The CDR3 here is CASSQRLGRGYTF. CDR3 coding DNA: TGTGCCAGCAGCCAACGATTAGGGAGAGGCTACACCTTC.

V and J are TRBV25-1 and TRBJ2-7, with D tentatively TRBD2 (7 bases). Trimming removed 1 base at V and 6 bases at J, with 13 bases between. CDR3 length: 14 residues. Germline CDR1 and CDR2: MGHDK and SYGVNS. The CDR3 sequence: CASSELRGGVEQYF. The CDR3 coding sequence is TGTGCCAGCAGTGAATTAAGGGGGGGAGTCGAGCAGTACTTC.

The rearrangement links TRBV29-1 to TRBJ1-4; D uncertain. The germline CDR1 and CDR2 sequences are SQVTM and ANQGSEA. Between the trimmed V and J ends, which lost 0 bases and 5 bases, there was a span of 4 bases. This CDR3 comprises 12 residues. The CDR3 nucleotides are TGCAGCGTTGAAGACCACAATGAAAAACTGTTTTTT. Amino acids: CSVEDHNEKLFF.

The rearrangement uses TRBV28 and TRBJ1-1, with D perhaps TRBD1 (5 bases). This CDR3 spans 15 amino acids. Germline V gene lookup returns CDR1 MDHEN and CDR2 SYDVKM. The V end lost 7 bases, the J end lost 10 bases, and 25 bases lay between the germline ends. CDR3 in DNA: TGTGCCAGCACCCTCGAGCCCGGGACCGTCATACCAGCTTTCTTT. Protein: CASTLEPGTVIPAFF.

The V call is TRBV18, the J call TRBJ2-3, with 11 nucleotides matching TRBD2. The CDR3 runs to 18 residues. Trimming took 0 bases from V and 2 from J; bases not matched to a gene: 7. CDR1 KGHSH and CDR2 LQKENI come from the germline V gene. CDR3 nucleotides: TGTGCCAGCTCACCACCGCCCCGACTAGCGGGATCCACAGATACGCAGTATTTT. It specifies CASSPPPRLAGSTDTQYF.

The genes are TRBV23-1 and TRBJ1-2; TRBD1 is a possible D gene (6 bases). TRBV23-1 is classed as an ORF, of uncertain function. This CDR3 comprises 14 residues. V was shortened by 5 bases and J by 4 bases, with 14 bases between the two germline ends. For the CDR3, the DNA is TGCGCCAGCAGTGTTCAGGGGTTGCGCTATGGCTACACCTTC. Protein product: CASSVQGLRYGYTF.

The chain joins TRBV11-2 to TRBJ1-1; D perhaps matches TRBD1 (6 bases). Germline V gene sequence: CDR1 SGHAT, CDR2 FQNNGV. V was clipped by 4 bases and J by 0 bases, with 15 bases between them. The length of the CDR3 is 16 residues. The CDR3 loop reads CASSSRRTAMNTEAFF. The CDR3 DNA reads TGTGCCAGCAGCTCAAGGAGGACAGCTATGAACACTGAAGCTTTCTTT. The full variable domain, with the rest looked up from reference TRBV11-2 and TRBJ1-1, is EAGVAQSPRYKIIEKRQSVAFWCNPISGHATLYWYQQILGQGPKLLIQFQNNGVVDDSQLPKDRFSAERLKGVDSTLKIQPAKLEDSAVYLCASSSRRTAMNTEAFFGQGTRLTVV.

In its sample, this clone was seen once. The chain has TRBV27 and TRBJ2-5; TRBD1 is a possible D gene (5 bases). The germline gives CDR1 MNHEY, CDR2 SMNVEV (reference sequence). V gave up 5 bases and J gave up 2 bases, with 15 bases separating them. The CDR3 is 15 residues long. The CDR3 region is CASSGAVSSQETQYF. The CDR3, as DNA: TGTGCCAGCAGTGGGGCGGTCAGCTCTCAAGAGACCCAGTACTTC.

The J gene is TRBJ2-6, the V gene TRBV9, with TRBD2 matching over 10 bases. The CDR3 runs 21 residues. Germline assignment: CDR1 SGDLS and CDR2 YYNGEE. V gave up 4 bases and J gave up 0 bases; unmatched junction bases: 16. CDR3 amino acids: CASSPAAASGSYPSGANVLTF. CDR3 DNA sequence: TGTGCCAGCAGCCCCGCAGCCGCTAGCGGGAGTTACCCCTCTGGGGCCAACGTCCTGACTTTC. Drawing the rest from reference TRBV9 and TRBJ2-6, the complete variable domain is DSGVTQTPKHLITATGQRVTLRCSPRSGDLSVYWYQQSLDQGLQFLIQYYNGEERAKGNILERFSAQQFPDLHSELNLSSLELGDSALYFCASSPAAASGSYPSGANVLTFGAGSRLTVL.

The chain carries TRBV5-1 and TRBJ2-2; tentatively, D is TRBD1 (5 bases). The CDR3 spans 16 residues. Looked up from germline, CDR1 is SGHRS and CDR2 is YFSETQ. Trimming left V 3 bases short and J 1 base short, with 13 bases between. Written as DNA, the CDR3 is TGCGCCAGCAGCTCGACAGTGGTTGGGAACACCGGGGAGCTGTTTTTT. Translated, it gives CASSSTVVGNTGELFF.

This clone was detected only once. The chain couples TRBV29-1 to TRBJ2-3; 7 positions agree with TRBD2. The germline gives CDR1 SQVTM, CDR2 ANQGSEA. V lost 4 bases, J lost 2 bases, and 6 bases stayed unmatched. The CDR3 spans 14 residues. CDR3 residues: CSVGTRGITDTQYF. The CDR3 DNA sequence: TGCAGCGTTGGGACTAGGGGAATCACAGATACGCAGTATTTT.

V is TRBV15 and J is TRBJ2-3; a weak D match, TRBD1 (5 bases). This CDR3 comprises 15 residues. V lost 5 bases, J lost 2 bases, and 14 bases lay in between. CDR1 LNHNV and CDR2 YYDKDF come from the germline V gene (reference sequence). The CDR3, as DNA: TGTGCCACCAGCCCTGGGGCAGTAATCACAGATACGCAGTATTTT. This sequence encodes CATSPGAVITDTQYF.

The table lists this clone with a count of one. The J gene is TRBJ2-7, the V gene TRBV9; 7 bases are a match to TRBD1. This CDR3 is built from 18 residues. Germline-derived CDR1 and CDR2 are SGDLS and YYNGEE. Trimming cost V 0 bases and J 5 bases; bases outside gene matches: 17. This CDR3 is CASSVAPQDRFGSDEQYF. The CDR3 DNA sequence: TGTGCCAGCAGCGTAGCCCCACAGGACAGGTTTGGAAGTGACGAGCAGTACTTC.